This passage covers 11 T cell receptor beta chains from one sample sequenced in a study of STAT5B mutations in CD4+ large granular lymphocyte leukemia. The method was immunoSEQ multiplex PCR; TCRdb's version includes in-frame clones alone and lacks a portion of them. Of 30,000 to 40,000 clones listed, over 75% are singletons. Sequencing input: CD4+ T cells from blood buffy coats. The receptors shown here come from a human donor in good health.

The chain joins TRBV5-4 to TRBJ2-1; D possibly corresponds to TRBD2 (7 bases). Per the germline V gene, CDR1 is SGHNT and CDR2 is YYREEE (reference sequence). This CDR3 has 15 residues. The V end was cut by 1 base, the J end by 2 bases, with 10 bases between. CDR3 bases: TGTGCCAGCAGCTTGCGGGGGGCTACCTACAATGAGCAGTTCTTC. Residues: CASSLRGATYNEQFF.

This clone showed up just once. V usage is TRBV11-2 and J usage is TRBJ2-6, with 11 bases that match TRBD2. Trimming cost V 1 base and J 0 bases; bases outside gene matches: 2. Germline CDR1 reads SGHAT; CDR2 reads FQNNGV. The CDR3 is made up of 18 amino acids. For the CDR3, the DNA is TGTGCCAGCAGCTTAGGACTAGCGGGGAGCTCTGGGGCCAACGTCCTGACTTTC. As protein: CASSLGLAGSSGANVLTF. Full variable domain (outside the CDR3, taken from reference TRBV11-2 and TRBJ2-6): EAGVAQSPRYKIIEKRQSVAFWCNPISGHATLYWYQQILGQGPKLLIQFQNNGVVDDSQLPKDRFSAERLKGVDSTLKIQPAKLEDSAVYLCASSLGLAGSSGANVLTFGAGSRLTVL.

CDR3 bases: TGTGCCAGTAGAGAGCGGCTAGCGGGAGGAAGCGGGGAGCTGTTTTTT. Translated: CASRERLAGGSGELFF. The chain uses TRBV19 and TRBJ2-2, with 11 bases fitting TRBD2. V shed 6 bases and J 7 bases; nucleotides not matched to a gene: 10. This CDR3 is 16 amino acids long. CDR1 and CDR2 from the germline V gene are LNHDA and SQIVND (reference sequence).

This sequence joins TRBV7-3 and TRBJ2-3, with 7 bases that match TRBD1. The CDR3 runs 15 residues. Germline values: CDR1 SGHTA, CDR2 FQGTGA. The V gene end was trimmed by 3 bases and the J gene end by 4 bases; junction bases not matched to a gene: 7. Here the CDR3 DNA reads TGTGCCAGCAGCTTTAAGGGACAGTCATCAGATACGCAGTATTTT. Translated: CASSFKGQSSDTQYF.

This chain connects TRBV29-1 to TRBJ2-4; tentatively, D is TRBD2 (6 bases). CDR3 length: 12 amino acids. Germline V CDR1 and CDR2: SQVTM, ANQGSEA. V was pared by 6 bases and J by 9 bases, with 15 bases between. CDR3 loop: CSVGTYGGIQYF. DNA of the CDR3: TGCAGCGTCGGGACTTATGGCGGCATTCAGTACTTC.

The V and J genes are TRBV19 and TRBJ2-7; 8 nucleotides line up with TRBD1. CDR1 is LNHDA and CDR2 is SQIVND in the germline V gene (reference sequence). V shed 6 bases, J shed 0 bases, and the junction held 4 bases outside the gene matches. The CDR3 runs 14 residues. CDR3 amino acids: CASRRTGTSYEQYF. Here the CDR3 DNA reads TGTGCCAGTAGGCGGACAGGGACCTCCTACGAGCAGTACTTC.

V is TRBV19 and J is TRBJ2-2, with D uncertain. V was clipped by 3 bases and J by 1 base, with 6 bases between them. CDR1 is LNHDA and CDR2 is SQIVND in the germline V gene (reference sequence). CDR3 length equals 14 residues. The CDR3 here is CASSIKRNTGELFF. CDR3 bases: TGTGCCAGTAGTATCAAGCGGAACACCGGGGAGCTGTTTTTT.

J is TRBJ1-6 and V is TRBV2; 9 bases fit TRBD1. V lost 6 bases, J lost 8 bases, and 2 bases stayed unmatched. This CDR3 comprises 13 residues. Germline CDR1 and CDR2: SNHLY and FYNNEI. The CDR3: CASRGQGDSPLHF. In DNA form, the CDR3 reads TGTGCCAGCAGGGGACAGGGCGATTCACCCCTCCACTTT.

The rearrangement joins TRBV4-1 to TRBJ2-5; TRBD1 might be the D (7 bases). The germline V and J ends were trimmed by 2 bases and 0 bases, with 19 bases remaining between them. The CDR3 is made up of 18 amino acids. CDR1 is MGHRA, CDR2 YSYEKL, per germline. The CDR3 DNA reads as TGCGCCAGCAGCCAACTGGCAGGGGGGCAACTTAACCAAGAGACCCAGTACTTC. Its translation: CASSQLAGGQLNQETQYF.

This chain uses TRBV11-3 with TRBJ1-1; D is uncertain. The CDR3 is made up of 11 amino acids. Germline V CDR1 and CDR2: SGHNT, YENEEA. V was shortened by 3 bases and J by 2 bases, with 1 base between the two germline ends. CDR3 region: CASSFNTEAFF. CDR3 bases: TGTGCCAGCAGCTTCAACACTGAAGCTTTCTTT.

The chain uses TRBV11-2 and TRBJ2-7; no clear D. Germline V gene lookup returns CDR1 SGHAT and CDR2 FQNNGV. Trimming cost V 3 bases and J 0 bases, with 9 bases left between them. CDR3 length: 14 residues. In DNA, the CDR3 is TGTGCCAGCAGCTTTCCACCAGTCTCCTACGAGCAGTACTTC. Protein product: CASSFPPVSYEQYF.